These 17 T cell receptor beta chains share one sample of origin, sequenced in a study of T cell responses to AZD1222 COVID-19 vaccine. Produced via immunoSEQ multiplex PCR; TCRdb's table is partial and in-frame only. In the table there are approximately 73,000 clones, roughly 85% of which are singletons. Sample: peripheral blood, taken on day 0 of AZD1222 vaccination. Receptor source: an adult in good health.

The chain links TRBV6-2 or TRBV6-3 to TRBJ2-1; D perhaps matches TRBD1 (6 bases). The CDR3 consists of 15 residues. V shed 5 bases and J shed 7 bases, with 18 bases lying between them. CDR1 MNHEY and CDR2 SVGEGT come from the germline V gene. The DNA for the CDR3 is TGTGCCAGCAGTACCGACAGGAACCCCTCAAATGAGCAGTTCTTC. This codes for CASSTDRNPSNEQFF.

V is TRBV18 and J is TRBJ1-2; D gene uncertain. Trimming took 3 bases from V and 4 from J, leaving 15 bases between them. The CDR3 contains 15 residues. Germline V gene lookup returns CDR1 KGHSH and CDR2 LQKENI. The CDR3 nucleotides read TGTGCCAGCTCACCTCCGGAACCGGCCTCCTATGGCTACACCTTC. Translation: CASSPPEPASYGYTF.

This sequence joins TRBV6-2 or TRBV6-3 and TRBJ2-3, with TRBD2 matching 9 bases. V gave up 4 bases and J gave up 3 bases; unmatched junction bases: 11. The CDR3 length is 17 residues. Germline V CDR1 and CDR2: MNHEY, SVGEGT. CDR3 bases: TGTGCCAGCAGTTCCCAAGGGGCTAGCGGGAAGACAGATACGCAGTATTTT. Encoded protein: CASSSQGASGKTDTQYF.

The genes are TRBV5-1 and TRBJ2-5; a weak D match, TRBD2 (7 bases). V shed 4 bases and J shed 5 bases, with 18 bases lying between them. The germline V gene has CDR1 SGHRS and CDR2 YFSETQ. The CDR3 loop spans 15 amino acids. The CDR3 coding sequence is TGCGCCAGCAGCAAGGAGGGGGGGCAAGAGGAGACCCAGTACTTC. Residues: CASSKEGGQEETQYF.

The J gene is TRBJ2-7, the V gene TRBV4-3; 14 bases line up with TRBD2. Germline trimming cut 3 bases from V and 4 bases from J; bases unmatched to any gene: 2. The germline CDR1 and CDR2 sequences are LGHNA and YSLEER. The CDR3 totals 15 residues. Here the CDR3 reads CASSQGLAGAYEQYF. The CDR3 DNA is TGCGCCAGCAGCCAGGGACTAGCGGGGGCTTACGAGCAGTACTTC.

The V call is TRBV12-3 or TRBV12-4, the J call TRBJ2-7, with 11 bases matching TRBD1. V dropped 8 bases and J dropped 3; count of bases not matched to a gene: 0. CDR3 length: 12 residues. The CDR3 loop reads CASGTGGYEQYF. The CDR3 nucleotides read TGTGCCAGCGGGACAGGGGGCTACGAGCAGTACTTC.

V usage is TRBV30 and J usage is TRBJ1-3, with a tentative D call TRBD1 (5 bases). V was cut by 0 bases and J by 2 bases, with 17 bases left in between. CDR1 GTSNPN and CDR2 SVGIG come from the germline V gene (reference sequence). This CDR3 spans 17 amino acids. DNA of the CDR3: TGTGCCTGGAGTGTACACGGGGGAAGCGTCGCTGGAAACACCATATATTTT. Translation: CAWSVHGGSVAGNTIYF.

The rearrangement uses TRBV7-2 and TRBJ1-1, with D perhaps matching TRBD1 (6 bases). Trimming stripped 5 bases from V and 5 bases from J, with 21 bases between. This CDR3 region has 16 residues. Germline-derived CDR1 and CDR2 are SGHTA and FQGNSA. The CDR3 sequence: CASSTDGGRLWTEAFF. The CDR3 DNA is TGTGCCAGCAGCACAGACGGGGGCAGGTTGTGGACTGAAGCTTTCTTT.

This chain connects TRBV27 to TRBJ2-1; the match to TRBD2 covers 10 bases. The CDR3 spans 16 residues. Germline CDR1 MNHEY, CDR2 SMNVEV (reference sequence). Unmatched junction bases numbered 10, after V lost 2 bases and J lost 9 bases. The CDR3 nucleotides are TGTGCCAGCAGTTTACTGCGAGCGGGGGGGCCGGGTGAGCAGTTCTTC. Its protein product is CASSLLRAGGPGEQFF.

The CDR3 reads CASSPGLESGELFF. In nucleotides, the CDR3 is TGTGCCAGTAGCCCGGGACTTGAAAGCGGGGAGCTGTTTTTT. V gene TRBV19 combines with J gene TRBJ2-2; a weak D match, TRBD2 (6 bases). The germline V gene has CDR1 LNHDA and CDR2 SQIVND (reference sequence). Trimming removed 6 bases at V and 7 bases at J, with 15 bases between. The CDR3 covers 14 residues.

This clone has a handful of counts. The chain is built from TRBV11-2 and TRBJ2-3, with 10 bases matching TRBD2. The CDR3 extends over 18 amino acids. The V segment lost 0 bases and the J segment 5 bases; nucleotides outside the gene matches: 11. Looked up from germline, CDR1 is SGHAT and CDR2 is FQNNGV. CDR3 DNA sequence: TGTGCCAGCAGCTTAGACCTAGCGGGAGAGGGGGTTAAAGATACGCAGTATTTT. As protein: CASSLDLAGEGVKDTQYF.

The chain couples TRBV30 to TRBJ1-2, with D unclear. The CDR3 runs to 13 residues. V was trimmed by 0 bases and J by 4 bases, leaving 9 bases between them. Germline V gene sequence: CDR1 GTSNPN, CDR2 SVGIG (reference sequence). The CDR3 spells CAWSVSDLYGYTF. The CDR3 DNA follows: TGTGCCTGGAGTGTCTCGGACCTCTATGGCTACACCTTC.

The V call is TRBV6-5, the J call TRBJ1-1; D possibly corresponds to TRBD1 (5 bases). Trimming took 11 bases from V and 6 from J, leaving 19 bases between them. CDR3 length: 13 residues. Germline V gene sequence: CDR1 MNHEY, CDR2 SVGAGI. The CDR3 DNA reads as TGTGCCGCGAACGCCGGGGACGGTGCTGAAGCTTTCTTT. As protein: CAANAGDGAEAFF.

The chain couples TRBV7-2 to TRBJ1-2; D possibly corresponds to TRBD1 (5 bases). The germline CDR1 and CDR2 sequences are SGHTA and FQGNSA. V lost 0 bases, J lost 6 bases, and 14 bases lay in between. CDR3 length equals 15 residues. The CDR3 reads CASSLALGRTDGYTF. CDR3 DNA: TGTGCCAGCAGCTTAGCTTTGGGGCGAACGGATGGCTACACCTTC.

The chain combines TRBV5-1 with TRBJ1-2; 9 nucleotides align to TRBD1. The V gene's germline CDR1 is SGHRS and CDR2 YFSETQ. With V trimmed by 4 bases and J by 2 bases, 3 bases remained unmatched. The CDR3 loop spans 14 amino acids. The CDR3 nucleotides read TGCGCCAGCAGCGGCGGGACAGGGAACTATGGCTACACCTTC. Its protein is CASSGGTGNYGYTF.

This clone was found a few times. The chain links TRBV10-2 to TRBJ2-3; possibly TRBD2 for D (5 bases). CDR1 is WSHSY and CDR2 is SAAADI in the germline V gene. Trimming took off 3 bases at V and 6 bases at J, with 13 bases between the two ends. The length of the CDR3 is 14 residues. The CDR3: CASSEGLAPDTQYF. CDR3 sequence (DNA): TGCGCCAGCAGTGAAGGGCTAGCACCGGATACGCAGTATTTT.

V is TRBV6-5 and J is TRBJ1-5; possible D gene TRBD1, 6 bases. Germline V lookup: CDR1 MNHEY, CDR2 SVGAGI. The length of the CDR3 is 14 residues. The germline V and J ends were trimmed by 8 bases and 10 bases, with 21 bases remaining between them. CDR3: CASRRAGGGTPQHF. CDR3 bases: TGTGCCAGCCGGCGCGCTGGGGGGGGCACCCCCCAGCATTTT.